This TCR beta chain was captured by sequencing in a study of cytomegalovirus exposure and HLA in healthy donors. This CDR3 region has 16 residues. The V segment lost 3 bases and the J segment 4 bases; nucleotides outside the gene matches: 6. Germline values: CDR1 MGHRA, CDR2 YSYEKL. Using immunoSEQ multiplex PCR, the repertoire was profiled, and TCRdb retains in-frame clones only, with some absent. The sample consists of fewer than 200,000 clones, roughly 89% of them appearing once. The sequenced sample was PBMCs. The sequence came from a woman in her twenties or thirties in good health and CMV-seronegative. This chain uses TRBV4-1 with TRBJ2-1, with 10 positions matching TRBD1. CDR3 nucleotide sequence: TGCGCCAGCAGCCACTCCGGGACAGGGGATTACAATGAGCAGTTCTTC. Its translation: CASSHSGTGDYNEQFF.